A selection of T cell receptor beta chains follows, all from one sample in a study of T-cell reconstitution after alpha-beta-depleted transplantation in children. TCRdb fed the PCR reads into MiXCR, producing one record per CDR3 protein. The sample lists 200,000 or so distinct CDR3 sequences, roughly 8.3% occurring once. The sample consisted of PBMCs, mostly from graft donor cells, taken 360 days after TCRalphabeta/CD19-depleted stem cell transplant. These receptors came from a male patient aged 2 to 9 who had a stem cell transplant for acute myeloid leukemia, so the T cells may come from the graft donor. Both conserved end residues are part of each CDR3. D genes are given only for firm matches. Expanded clones are given a class, and other clones once, few, many or no size at all.

j_call d_call v_call clone_size cdr3_aa cdr3_nt
TRBJ1-4 NA TRBV5-1 NA CASSLGKDSYGGKLFF TGCGCCAGCAGCTTGGGAAAGGACAGTTACGGGGGAAAACTGTTTTTT
TRBJ2-2 NA TRBV27 many CASSLRQPPFTGELFF TGTGCCAGCAGTTTAAGGCAGCCCCCCTTCACCGGGGAGCTGTTTTTT
TRBJ2-5 TRBD2 TRBV15 few CATNRDYQETQYF TGTGCCACCAACCGGGACTATCAAGAGACCCAGTACTTC
TRBJ2-2 TRBD2 TRBV4-2 few CASSQSTSGPNTGELFF TGTGCCAGCAGCCAATCGACTAGCGGGCCGAACACCGGGGAGCTGTTTTTT
TRBJ2-1 NA TRBV29-1 many CSAAPSSYNEQFF TGCAGCGCCGCCCCTAGCTCCTACAATGAGCAGTTCTTC
TRBJ2-6 NA TRBV12-3/TRBV12-4 many CASITSSPGANVLTF TGTGCCAGCATTACTTCATCTCCTGGGGCCAACGTCCTGACTTTC
TRBJ2-2 TRBD1 TRBV9 few CASSQPPGQGRTGELFF TGTGCCAGCAGCCAGCCACCGGGACAGGGCAGGACCGGGGAGCTGTTTTTT
TRBJ1-1 NA TRBV12-3/TRBV12-4 few CASSFQATGTEAFF TGTGCCAGCAGTTTCCAGGCCACGGGGACTGAAGCTTTCTTT
TRBJ1-1 NA TRBV20-1 many CSAPPQGAEAFF TGCAGTGCCCCACCTCAAGGGGCTGAAGCTTTCTTT
TRBJ2-1 NA TRBV20-1 NA CSARGEGTDYNEQFF TGCAGTGCTAGAGGGGAGGGGACAGACTACAATGAGCAGTTCTTC
TRBJ1-6 TRBD1 TRBV5-1 NA CASSLAKRYAPGQDSSPLHF TGCGCCAGCAGCTTGGCGAAGCGATATGCACCGGGACAGGATTCATCACCCCTCCACTTT
TRBJ1-4 NA TRBV12-3/TRBV12-4 many CASSLAGGEKLFF TGTGCCAGCAGTTTAGCCGGTGGGGAAAAACTGTTTTTT
TRBJ2-3 TRBD1 TRBV20-1 many CSATDRGRTDTQYF TGCAGTGCTACGGACAGGGGGCGAACAGATACGCAGTATTTT
TRBJ1-2 TRBD1 TRBV20-1 NA CSAGQGRGRDSNYGYTF TGCAGTGCCGGACAGGGCAGGGGGCGCGACTCTAACTATGGCTACACCTTC
TRBJ1-2 TRBD1 TRBV5-1 NA CASSDGDRLSYGYTF TGCGCCAGCAGCGACGGGGACAGACTAAGTTATGGCTACACCTTC
TRBJ2-1 NA TRBV11-3 NA CASSLENSGEQFF TGTGCCAGCAGCTTAGAAAACTCGGGTGAGCAGTTCTTC
TRBJ2-1 TRBD1 TRBV10-3 NA CAISEPGQGWNEQFF TGTGCCATCAGTGAGCCGGGACAGGGGTGGAATGAGCAGTTCTTC
TRBJ1-5 NA TRBV4-2 NA CASSSRADLSNQPQHF TGTGCCAGCAGCTCCCGGGCTGACCTTAGCAATCAGCCCCAGCATTTT
TRBJ1-3 NA TRBV7-6 many CASSLVGSLRNTIYF TGTGCCAGCAGCTTAGTAGGGAGCTTGAGAAACACCATATATTTT
TRBJ2-1 NA TRBV6-6 many CASSYATALVF TGTGCCAGCAGTTACGCAACAGCCTTGGTTTTC
TRBJ2-5 NA TRBV12-3/TRBV12-4 many CASSPRETQYF TGTGCCAGCTCACCAAGGGAGACCCAGTACTTC
TRBJ1-5 NA TRBV19 NA CASSIRESYQPQHF TGTGCCAGTAGTATTAGGGAAAGTTATCAGCCCCAGCATTTT
TRBJ2-3 NA TRBV4-1 few CASSQMGEDTQYF TGCGCCAGCAGCCAGATGGGGGAGGATACGCAGTATTTT
TRBJ2-5 TRBD1 TRBV2 NA CASSEATGPETQYF TGTGCCAGCAGTGAAGCGACAGGGCCAGAGACCCAGTACTTC